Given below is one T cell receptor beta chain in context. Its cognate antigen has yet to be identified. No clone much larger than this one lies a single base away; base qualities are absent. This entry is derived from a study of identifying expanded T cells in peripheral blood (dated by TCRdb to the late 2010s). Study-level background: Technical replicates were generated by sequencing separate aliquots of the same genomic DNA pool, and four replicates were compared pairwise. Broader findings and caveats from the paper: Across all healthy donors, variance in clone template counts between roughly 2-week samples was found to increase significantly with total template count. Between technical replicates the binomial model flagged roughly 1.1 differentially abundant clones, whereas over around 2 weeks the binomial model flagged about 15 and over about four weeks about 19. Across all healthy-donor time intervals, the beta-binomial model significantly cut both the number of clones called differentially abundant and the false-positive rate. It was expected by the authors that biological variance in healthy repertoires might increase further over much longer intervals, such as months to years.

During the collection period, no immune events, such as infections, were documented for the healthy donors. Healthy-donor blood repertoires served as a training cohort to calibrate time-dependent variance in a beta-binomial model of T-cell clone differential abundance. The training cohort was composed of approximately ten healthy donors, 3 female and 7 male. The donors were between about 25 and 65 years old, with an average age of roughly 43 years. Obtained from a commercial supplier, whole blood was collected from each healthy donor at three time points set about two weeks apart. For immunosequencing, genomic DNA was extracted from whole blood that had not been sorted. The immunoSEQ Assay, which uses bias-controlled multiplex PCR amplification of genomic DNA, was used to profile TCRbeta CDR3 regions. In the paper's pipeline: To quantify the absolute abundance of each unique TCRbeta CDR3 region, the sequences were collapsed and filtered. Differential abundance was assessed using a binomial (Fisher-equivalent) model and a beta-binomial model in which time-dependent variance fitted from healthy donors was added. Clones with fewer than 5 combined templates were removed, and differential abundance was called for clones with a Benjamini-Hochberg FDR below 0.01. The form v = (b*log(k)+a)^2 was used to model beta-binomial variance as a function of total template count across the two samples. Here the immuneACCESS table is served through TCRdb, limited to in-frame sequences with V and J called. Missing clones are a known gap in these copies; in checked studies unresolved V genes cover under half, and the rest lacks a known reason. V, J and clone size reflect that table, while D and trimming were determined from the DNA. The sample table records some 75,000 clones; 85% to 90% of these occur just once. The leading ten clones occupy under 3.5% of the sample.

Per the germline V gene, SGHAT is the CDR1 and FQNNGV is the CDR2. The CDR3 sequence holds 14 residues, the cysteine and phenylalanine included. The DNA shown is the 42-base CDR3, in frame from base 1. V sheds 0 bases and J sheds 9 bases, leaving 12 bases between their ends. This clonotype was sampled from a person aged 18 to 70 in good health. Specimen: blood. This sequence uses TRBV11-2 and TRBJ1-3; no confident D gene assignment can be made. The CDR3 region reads CASSLDPLVGTIYF. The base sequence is TGTGCCAGCAGCTTAGATCCCCTAGTCGGCACCATATATTTT.